The rows below give T cell receptor beta chains drawn from one sample of a study of blood T cell repertoires in COVID-19. Sequencing was performed with immunoSEQ multiplex PCR; in TCRdb, only in-frame clones are kept and a portion is missing. The sample contains some 140,000 clones, 81% of which appear only once. Material: peripheral blood. These receptors came from an older woman with active or convalescent COVID-19. Each CDR3 is given with its conserved first and last residue. D genes are given only for firm matches. Some rows mark clone size as missing; the rest say once, few, many or name a class of expanded clone.

-	-	TRBV6-5	TRBJ2-1	TGTGCCAGCAGTTACTCGACTAGCTCCTACAATGAGCAGTTCTTC	CASSYSTSSYNEQFF
-	-	TRBV19	TRBJ1-1	TGTGCCAGTAGTTTGACAGGGAACACTGAAGCTTTCTTT	CASSLTGNTEAFF
-	-	TRBV5-5	TRBJ1-2	TGTGCCAGCAGCTTAAGACAGACGAACCCCCTTAACTATGGCTACACCTTC	CASSLRQTNPLNYGYTF
TRBD1	-	TRBV5-1	TRBJ2-5	TGCGCCAGCAGCGGCGGACAGGGGCGCTACCAAGAGACCCAGTACTTC	CASSGGQGRYQETQYF
TRBD2	-	TRBV4-2	TRBJ2-3	TGTGCCAGCAGTCCCGGGCTCATAAATAGCGGGGGGACGCAGTATTTT	CASSPGLINSGGTQYF
-	-	TRBV28	TRBJ1-5	TGTGCCAGCCACAGGGTAAATCAGCCCCAGCATTTT	CASHRVNQPQHF
TRBD1	-	TRBV5-1	TRBJ1-3	TGCGCCAGCAGCTTGGGGGACAGGTCCGGTGACACCATATATTTT	CASSLGDRSGDTIYF
TRBD1	-	TRBV20-1	TRBJ1-1	TGCAGTGCTAGTCCTTGGGACAGGGGAGTGACTGAAGCTTTCTTT	CSASPWDRGVTEAFF
-	-	TRBV7-9	TRBJ2-7	TGTGCCAGCAGCCGCCAGGGCGAGCAGTACTTC	CASSRQGEQYF
-	once	TRBV7-9	TRBJ2-1	TGTGCCAGCAGCTTAGTGACCCCGGCCGGGTACAATGAGCAGTTCTTC	CASSLVTPAGYNEQFF
-	-	TRBV10-3	TRBJ2-1	TGTGCCATCAGTGAGAACAGATACAATGAGCAGTTCTTC	CAISENRYNEQFF
-	-	TRBV11-2	TRBJ2-5	TGTGCCAGCAGCTTAGATAGCGGCAGTAAGACCCAGTACTTC	CASSLDSGSKTQYF
-	once	TRBV11-2	TRBJ1-4	TGTGCCAGCAGCACCGGGGGGTGGATTAATGAAAAACTGTTTTTT	CASSTGGWINEKLFF
TRBD2	-	TRBV7-2	TRBJ2-2	TGTGCCAGCAGCTCCAGACTAGCGGGGAGCAACACCGGGGAGCTGTTTTTT	CASSSRLAGSNTGELFF
TRBD2	-	TRBV7-8	TRBJ2-2	TGTGCCAGCAGCTTAGCAAGGCTAGCGGGGACGAACACCGGGGAGCTGTTTTTT	CASSLARLAGTNTGELFF
-	-	TRBV10-2	TRBJ2-5	TGCGCCACTACGTTGACTGGCGGATACCAAGAGACCCAGTACTTC	CATTLTGGYQETQYF
TRBD2	-	TRBV15	TRBJ2-7	TGTGCCACCAGCCTCGGACTAGCGGGAGGGTACGAGCAGTACTTC	CATSLGLAGGYEQYF
TRBD2	-	TRBV5-6	TRBJ2-5	TGTGCCAGCAGCTTGGAAGCGGGAAGAGAGACCCAGTACTTC	CASSLEAGRETQYF
TRBD1	-	TRBV7-2	TRBJ2-5	TGTGCCAGCAGCTACAGGACAGGTTCGGGGCAAGAGACCCAGTACTTC	CASSYRTGSGQETQYF
-	-	TRBV27	TRBJ1-4	TGTGCCAGCAGTTTGAACAGGGCCGTTAATGAAAAACTGTTTTTT	CASSLNRAVNEKLFF
TRBD2	few	TRBV7-9	TRBJ2-1	TGTGCCAGCAGCCTCTCCTCTGCGGGAGGGCCAGCGGATGAGCAGTTCTTC	CASSLSSAGGPADEQFF
-	few	TRBV28	TRBJ2-5	TGTGCCAGCAGTCTAAAGGGGCCTGGGGAAGAGACCCAGTACTTC	CASSLKGPGEETQYF
-	-	TRBV12-3/TRBV12-4	TRBJ1-1	TGTGCCAGCAGTCAACTTGAGAACACTGAAGCTTTCTTT	CASSQLENTEAFF
-	few	TRBV28	TRBJ2-7	TGTGCCAGCAGTTCGAGTCCGAGGCAATACGAGCAGTACTTC	CASSSSPRQYEQYF
TRBD1	-	TRBV6-1	TRBJ1-1	TGTGCCAGCAGTGAGACAGGGTGGGACACTGAAGCTTTCTTT	CASSETGWDTEAFF
TRBD1	-	TRBV7-3	TRBJ2-2	TGTGCCAGCAGCTTATTACAGGGGGCGGTCGGGGAGCTGTTTTTT	CASSLLQGAVGELFF
TRBD1	once	TRBV5-1	TRBJ1-1	TGCGCCAGCAGCTTACAGGGGGACACTGAAGCTTTCTTT	CASSLQGDTEAFF
TRBD1	-	TRBV11-2	TRBJ1-1	TGTGCCAGCAGCCCAAGACAGGGGGCCACCTCTGAAGCTTTCTTT	CASSPRQGATSEAFF
TRBD2	-	TRBV9	TRBJ2-1	TGTGCCAGCAGCGTAGAAGCGGGAATCTACAATGAGCAGTTCTTC	CASSVEAGIYNEQFF
TRBD1	-	TRBV28	TRBJ1-6	TGTGCCAGCAGTAAGAGAGGACAGGCCGTATATAATTCACCCCTCCACTTT	CASSKRGQAVYNSPLHF
-	-	TRBV3-1/TRBV3-2	TRBJ1-4	TGTGCCAGCAGCCAGGAGGAAAAACTGTTTTTT	CASSQEEKLFF
TRBD1	few	TRBV4-3	TRBJ1-1	TGCGCCAGCAGCCGAGAGGTGGGACAGGGGTGGCTGGAAGCTTTCTTT	CASSREVGQGWLEAFF
-	once	TRBV5-1	TRBJ2-5	TGCGCCAGCAGCTTGGCCACTATCCTTCAAGAGACCCAGTACTTC	CASSLATILQETQYF
TRBD1	-	TRBV6-1	TRBJ2-5	TGTGCCAGCAGTGAAAGCCTCGGGACAGGAGGACAGACCCAGTACTTC	CASSESLGTGGQTQYF
-	-	TRBV10-3	TRBJ2-3	TGTGCCATAGGAGGGACTCCTGATAGCACAGATACGCAGTATTTT	CAIGGTPDSTDTQYF
-	-	TRBV19	TRBJ2-1	TGTGCCAGTAGTATGTATGGGGCAGGACAATACAATGAGCAGTTCTTC	CASSMYGAGQYNEQFF
TRBD1	medium-sized	TRBV6-2/TRBV6-3	TRBJ1-1	TGTGCCAGCAGTTATAACGCGGACAGGGGAATGGGCACTGAAGCTTTCTTT	CASSYNADRGMGTEAFF
-	-	TRBV2	TRBJ2-3	TGTGCCAGCAGGAATAACTTAAATACGCAGTATTTT	CASRNNLNTQYF
-	-	TRBV3-1/TRBV3-2	TRBJ1-2	TGTGCCAGCAGCCGACGACAGTCACCCTATGGCTACACCTTC	CASSRRQSPYGYTF
TRBD2	-	TRBV5-1	TRBJ2-1	TGCGCCAGTCAGACGGGACCTTCTAGCGGGAGGGCCGAGAATGAGCAGTTCTTC	CASQTGPSSGRAENEQFF
-	-	TRBV6-5	TRBJ1-2	TGTGCCAGCAGCAATCAGGGCTATGGCTACACCTTC	CASSNQGYGYTF
-	-	TRBV5-1	TRBJ1-2	TGCGCCAGCAGCTTCGGGGAGGGCTATGGCTACACCTTC	CASSFGEGYGYTF
TRBD1	-	TRBV5-1	TRBJ2-2	TGCGCCAGCAGCACCGGTTACAGGGGGCTGAACACCGGGGAGCTGTTTTTT	CASSTGYRGLNTGELFF
-	-	TRBV5-1	TRBJ1-4	TGCGCCAGCAGCAATACAGGGCCGGCTAATGAAAAACTGTTTTTT	CASSNTGPANEKLFF
TRBD1	-	TRBV28	TRBJ1-5	TGTGCCAGCAGTTTATTGACAGGGGGCAATCAGCCCCAGCATTTT	CASSLLTGGNQPQHF
TRBD2	-	TRBV9	TRBJ2-1	TGTGCCAGCAGCGAGCTAGCGGAGCCTTACAATGAGCAGTTCTTC	CASSELAEPYNEQFF
TRBD1	-	TRBV19	TRBJ1-2	TGTGCCAGTAGTATAGTTGGGGGACAGAGCTATGGCTACACCTTC	CASSIVGGQSYGYTF